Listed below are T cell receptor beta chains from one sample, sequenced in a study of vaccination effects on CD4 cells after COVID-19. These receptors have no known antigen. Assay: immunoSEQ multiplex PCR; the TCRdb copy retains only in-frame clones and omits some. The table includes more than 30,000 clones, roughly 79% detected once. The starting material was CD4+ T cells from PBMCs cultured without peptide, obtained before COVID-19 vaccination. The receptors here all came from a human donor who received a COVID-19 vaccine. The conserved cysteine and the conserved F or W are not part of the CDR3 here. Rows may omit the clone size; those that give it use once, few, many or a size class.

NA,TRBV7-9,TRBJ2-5,ASSLGGGRETQY
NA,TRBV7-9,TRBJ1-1,ASSLRGNIDTEAF
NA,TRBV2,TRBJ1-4,ASRTTGKLF
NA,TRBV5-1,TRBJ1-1,ASSLDRQNTEAF
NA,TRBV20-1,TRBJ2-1,SARRDNEQF
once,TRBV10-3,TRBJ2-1,AISRTSGDSYNEQF
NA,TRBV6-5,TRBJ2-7,ASTLGTGGYEQY
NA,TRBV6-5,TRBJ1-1,ATRKRPDTEAF
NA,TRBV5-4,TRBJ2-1,ASSQLLGNNEQF
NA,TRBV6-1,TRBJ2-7,ASSEVRKGAYEQY
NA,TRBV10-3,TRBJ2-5,ATQPSRGETQY
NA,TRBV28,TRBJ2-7,ASSEPPGQGARTYEQY
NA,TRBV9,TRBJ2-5,ASSKGDTGVGEY
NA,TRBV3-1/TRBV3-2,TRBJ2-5,ASSSGTTLGETQY
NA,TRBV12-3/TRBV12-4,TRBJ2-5,ASSFRQQESQY